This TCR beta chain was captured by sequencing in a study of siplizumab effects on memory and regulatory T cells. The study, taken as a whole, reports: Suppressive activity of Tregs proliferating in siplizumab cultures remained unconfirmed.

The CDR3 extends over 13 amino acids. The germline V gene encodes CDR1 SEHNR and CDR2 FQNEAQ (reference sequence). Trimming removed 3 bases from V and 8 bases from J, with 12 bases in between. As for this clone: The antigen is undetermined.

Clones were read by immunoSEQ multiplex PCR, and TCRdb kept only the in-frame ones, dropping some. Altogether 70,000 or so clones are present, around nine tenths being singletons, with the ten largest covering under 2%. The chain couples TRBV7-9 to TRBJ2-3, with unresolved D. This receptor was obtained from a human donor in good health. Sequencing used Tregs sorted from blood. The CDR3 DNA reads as TGTGCCAGCAGCTTCGGGCCGAAGCGTACGCAGTATTTT. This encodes CASSFGPKRTQYF.